Below, one T cell receptor (beta chain) is given with its context. Its antigen remains unknown. The data stem from a study of T cell responses to AZD1222 COVID-19 vaccine. V lost 4 bases, J lost 1 base, and 7 bases lay in between. Germline CDR1 and CDR2: SGHTA and FQGTGA. CDR3 size: 13 residues. Clones were read by immunoSEQ multiplex PCR, and TCRdb kept only the in-frame ones, dropping some. The data hold approximately 200,000 clones, with 90% to 95% observed a single time. Whole-study results and caveats: The repertoires were collected only after the peak T cell response. Clonal diversity was possibly underestimated, and the donors were mostly white British, with more females.

The rearrangement uses TRBV7-3 and TRBJ1-1; possible D gene TRBD1, 6 bases. This TCR came from an adult who received the AZD1222 COVID-19 vaccine. The material sequenced was peripheral blood, taken 28 days after the second AZD1222 dose. The CDR3 loop is CASSSDRNTEAFF. In DNA, the CDR3 is TGTGCCAGCAGCTCGGACAGGAACACTGAAGCTTTCTTT.